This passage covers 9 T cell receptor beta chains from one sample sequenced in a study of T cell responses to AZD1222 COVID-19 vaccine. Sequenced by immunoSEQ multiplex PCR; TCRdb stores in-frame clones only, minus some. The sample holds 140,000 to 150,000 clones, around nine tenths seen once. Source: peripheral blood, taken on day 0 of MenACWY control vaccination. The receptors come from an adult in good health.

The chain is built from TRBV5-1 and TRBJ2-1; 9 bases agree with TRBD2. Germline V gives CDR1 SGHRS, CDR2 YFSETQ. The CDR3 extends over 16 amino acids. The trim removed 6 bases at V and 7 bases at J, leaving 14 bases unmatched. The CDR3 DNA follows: TGCGCCAGCAACCAAAGGGCGGGAGGGCCAAAAAATGAGCAGTTCTTC. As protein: CASNQRAGGPKNEQFF.

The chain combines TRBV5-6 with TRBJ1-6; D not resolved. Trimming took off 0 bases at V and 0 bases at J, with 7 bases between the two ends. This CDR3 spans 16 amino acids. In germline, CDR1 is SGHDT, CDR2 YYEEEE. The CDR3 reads CASSLEPYSYNSPLHF. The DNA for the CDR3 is TGTGCCAGCAGCTTGGAGCCGTACTCCTATAATTCACCCCTCCACTTT.

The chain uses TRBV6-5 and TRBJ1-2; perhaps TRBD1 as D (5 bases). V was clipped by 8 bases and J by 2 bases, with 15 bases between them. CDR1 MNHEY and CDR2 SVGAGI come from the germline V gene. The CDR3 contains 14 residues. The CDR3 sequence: CASPRVGENYGYTF. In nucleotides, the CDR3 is TGTGCCAGCCCCCGGGTAGGGGAGAACTATGGCTACACCTTC.

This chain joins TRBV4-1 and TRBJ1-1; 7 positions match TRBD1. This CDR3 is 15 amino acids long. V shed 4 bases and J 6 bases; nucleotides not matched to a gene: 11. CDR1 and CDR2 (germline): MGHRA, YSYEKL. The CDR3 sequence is CASSRNDRVVAEAFF. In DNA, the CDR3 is TGCGCCAGCAGCCGAAACGACAGGGTTGTAGCTGAAGCTTTCTTT.

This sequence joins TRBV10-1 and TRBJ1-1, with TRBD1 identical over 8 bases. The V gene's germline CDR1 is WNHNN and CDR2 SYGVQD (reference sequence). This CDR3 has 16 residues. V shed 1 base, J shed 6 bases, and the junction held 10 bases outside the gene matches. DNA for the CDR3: TGCGCCAGCAGTGAGTTCTGGACAGGGAGAGGATCTGAAGCTTTCTTT. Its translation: CASSEFWTGRGSEAFF.

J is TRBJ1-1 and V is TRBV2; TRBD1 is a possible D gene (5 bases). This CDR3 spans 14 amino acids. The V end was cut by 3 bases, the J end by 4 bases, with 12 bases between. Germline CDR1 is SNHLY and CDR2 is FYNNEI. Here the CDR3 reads CASSEAFGGTEAFF. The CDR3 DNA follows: TGTGCCAGCAGTGAGGCCTTCGGGGGCACTGAAGCTTTCTTT.

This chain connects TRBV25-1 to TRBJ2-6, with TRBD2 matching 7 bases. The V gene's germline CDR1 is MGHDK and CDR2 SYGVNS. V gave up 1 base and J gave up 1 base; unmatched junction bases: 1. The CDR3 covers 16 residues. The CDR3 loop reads CASSEFGRSGANVLTF. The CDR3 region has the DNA TGTGCCAGCAGTGAATTCGGGAGGTCTGGGGCCAACGTCCTGACTTTC. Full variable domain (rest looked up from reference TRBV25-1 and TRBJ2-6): EADIYQTPRYLVIGTGKKITLECSQTMGHDKMYWYQQDPGMELHLIHYSYGVNSTEKGDLSSESTVSRIRTEHFPLTLESARPSHTSQYLCASSEFGRSGANVLTFGAGSRLTVL.

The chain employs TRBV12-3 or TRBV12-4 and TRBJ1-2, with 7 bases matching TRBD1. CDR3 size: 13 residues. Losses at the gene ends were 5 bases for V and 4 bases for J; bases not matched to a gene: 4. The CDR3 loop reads CASSRTGAYGYTF. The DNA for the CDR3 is TGTGCCAGCAGTCGGACAGGCGCCTATGGCTACACCTTC.

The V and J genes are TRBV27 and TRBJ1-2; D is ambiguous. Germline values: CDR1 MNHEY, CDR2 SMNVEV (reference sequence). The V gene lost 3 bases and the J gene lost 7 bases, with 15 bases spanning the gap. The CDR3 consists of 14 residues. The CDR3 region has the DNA TGTGCCAGCAGTTTGAACAGCGGCCTTAGTGGCTACACCTTC. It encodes CASSLNSGLSGYTF.